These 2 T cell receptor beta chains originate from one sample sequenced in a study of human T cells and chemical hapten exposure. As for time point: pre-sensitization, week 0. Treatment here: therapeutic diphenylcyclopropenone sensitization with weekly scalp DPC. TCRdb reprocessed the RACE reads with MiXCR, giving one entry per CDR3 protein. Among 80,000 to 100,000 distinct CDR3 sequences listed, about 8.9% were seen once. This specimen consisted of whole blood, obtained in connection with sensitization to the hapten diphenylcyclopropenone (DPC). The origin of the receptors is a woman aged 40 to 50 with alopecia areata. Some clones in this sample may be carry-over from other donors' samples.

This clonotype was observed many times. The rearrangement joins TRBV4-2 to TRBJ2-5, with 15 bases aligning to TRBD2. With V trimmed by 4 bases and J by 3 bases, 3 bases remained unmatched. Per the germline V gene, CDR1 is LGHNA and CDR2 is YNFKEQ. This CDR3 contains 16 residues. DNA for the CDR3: TGTGCCAGCAGCCCCAGGACTAGCGGGGGGGAAGAGACCCAGTACTTC. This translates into CASSPRTSGGEETQYF.

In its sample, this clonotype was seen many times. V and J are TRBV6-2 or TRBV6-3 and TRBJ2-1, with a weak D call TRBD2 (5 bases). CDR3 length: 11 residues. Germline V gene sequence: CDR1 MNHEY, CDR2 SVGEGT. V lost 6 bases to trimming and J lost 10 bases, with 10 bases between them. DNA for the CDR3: TGTGCCAGCAGATTCGGCGGGGAGCAGTTCTTC. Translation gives CASRFGGEQFF.